This T cell receptor (beta chain) was profiled in a study of cytomegalovirus exposure and HLA in healthy donors. Background on the study: Caucasian-associated ancestry cluster membership applied to less than 85% of approximately 400 genotyped donors. Overall study results and limits: CMV serostatus was the only immune exposure information that was available. In a later analysis, at a false discovery rate of 0.05, some 17,000 TCR beta sequences were associated with HLA alleles. Indistinguishable V segments such as TRBV6-2 and TRBV6-3 were excluded.

PCR primers comprised 60 Vbeta and 13 Jbeta primers. Assay: immunoSEQ multiplex PCR; the TCRdb copy retains only in-frame clones and omits some. The table shows 160,000 or so clones, with roughly four fifths occurring only once. This clone was found a few times. Its specificity is unknown. CDR1 and CDR2 from the germline V gene are LGHNA and YNFKEQ. J gave up 2 bases and V 3 bases, and 14 bases lay outside the gene matches. The CDR3 consists of 18 residues. Input material: PBMCs. The chain has TRBV4-2 and TRBJ2-3; the match to TRBD1 covers 7 bases. This receptor was identified in a man aged 35 to 55 in good health and CMV-seronegative. CDR3 in amino acids: CASSHRVLTGENTDTQYF. CDR3 nucleotide sequence: TGTGCCAGCAGCCACCGCGTACTAACAGGGGAGAACACAGATACGCAGTATTTT.